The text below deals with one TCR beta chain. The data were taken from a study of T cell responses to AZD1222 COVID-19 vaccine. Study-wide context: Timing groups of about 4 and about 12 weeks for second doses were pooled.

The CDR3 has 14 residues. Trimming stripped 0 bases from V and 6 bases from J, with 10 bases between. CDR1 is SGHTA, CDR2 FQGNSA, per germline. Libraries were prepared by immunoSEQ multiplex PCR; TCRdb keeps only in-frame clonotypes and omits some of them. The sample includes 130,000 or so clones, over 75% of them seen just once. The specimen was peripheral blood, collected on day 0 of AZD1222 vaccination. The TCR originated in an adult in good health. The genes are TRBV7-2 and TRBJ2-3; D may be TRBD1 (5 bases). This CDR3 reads CASSLAGLADTQYF. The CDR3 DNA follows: TGTGCCAGCAGCTTAGCGGGGCTCGCGGATACGCAGTATTTT.